The 24 T cell receptor beta chains below come from one sample, sequenced in a study of monozygotic twins with inflammatory bowel disease. No DNA is given; TCRdb re-called the 5' RACE reads and lists each CDR3 protein once. This sample's table reports approximately 160,000 distinct CDR3 sequences. The sequenced material came from blood. These receptor sequences come from a human donor with ulcerative colitis or Crohn's disease, or a healthy co-twin of an affected twin (not recorded which).

The chain joins TRBV5-1 to TRBJ2-3; TCRdb selects TRBD1, and the lack of DNA leaves this call unchecked. Germline assignment: CDR1 SGHRS and CDR2 YFSETQ. The CDR3 is 14 amino acids. The CDR3 loop reads CASRDGGRTDTQYF.

The chain is built from TRBV5-1 and TRBJ2-7; TCRdb gives TRBD2 as the D gene, but with no DNA this cannot be confirmed. The length of the CDR3 is 17 residues. The V gene's germline CDR1 is SGHRS and CDR2 YFSETQ. The CDR3 here is CASSHRTSGLRSYEQYF.

The chain links TRBV30 to TRBJ2-2; the TCRdb D gene call, TRBD1, has no DNA to confirm it. There are 17 residues in the CDR3. Per germline, CDR1 GTSNPN and CDR2 SVGIG (reference sequence). CDR3 protein: CAWSARHAGEYTGELFF.

The rearrangement links TRBV29-1 to TRBJ2-2. Germline CDR1 SQVTM, CDR2 ANQGSEA. This CDR3 spans 12 amino acids. CDR3: CSVLVHTGELFF.

V usage is TRBV12-3 or TRBV12-4 and J usage is TRBJ1-2; TCRdb indicates TRBD1, and absent DNA this call remains unverified. This CDR3 has 15 amino acids. This CDR3 reads CASSPPGQGAHGYTF.

The chain couples TRBV5-1 to TRBJ2-3; TCRdb lists TRBD2, though no DNA is available to test this call. The CDR3 has 14 amino acids. Germline CDR1 is SGHRS and CDR2 is YFSETQ. Here the CDR3 reads CASDPEGSTDTQYF.

The chain has TRBV16 and TRBJ1-1; TCRdb calls TRBD1, which cannot be checked without DNA. This CDR3 is built from 14 residues. Germline V gene sequence: CDR1 KGHSY, CDR2 FQNENV. CDR3 amino acids: CASSQTGGDTEAFF.

The chain uses TRBV20-1 and TRBJ2-7; the TRBD1 assignment by TCRdb is unverifiable without DNA. Germline CDR1 DFQATT, CDR2 SNEGSKA (reference sequence). The CDR3 loop spans 15 amino acids. This CDR3 reads CSARVSRRNSYEQYF.

The rearrangement uses TRBV5-1 and TRBJ2-5; absent DNA, TCRdb's TRBD1 call cannot be checked. The germline CDR1 and CDR2 sequences are SGHRS and YFSETQ. The CDR3 contains 17 residues. The CDR3 sequence is CASSPGAGQKYQETQYF.

The chain recombines TRBV6-1 with TRBJ2-2; without DNA, the TCRdb call of TRBD1 cannot be checked. Germline CDR1 reads MNHNS; CDR2 reads SASEGT. This CDR3 contains 15 residues. The CDR3: CASWETGTLAGELFF.

The CDR3 sequence: CASSPGGGRLINEQFF. J is TRBJ2-1 and V is TRBV5-1; TCRdb's assignment of TRBD1 cannot be checked, as there is no DNA. The CDR3 covers 16 residues. Germline assignment: CDR1 SGHRS and CDR2 YFSETQ.

V is TRBV4-1 and J is TRBJ2-7; the D gene TCRdb calls, TRBD1, cannot be checked with no DNA. Germline values: CDR1 MGHRA, CDR2 YSYEKL. This CDR3 spans 14 amino acids. The CDR3 protein is CASSQERQVPEQYF.

The chain is built from TRBV7-9 and TRBJ1-2; the D call of TRBD1 rests on TCRdb alone, since no DNA is present to check it. The CDR3 length is 17 residues. Per the germline V gene, CDR1 is SEHNR and CDR2 is FQNEAQ (reference sequence). The CDR3 here is CASSLAGTDHSPYGYTF.

The chain joins TRBV14 to TRBJ2-1; TCRdb reports TRBD1, a call that lacks DNA to check it against. The CDR3 spans 17 residues. CDR1 SGHDN and CDR2 FVKESK come from the germline V gene. The CDR3 here is CASGPSLGEPQGDEQFF.

The chain links TRBV7-6 to TRBJ1-4. This CDR3 is 12 amino acids long. CDR1 and CDR2 from the germline V gene are SGHVS and FNYEAQ. The CDR3 here is CASSLGGEKLFF.

This chain connects TRBV12-3 or TRBV12-4 to TRBJ2-1; TCRdb reports TRBD1, a call that lacks DNA to check it against. This CDR3 has 14 amino acids. CDR3 sequence: CASSLGTGSDEQFF.

The V and J genes are TRBV29-1 and TRBJ2-2. The CDR3 is 13 residues long. Germline-derived CDR1 and CDR2 are SQVTM and ANQGSEA. CDR3 amino acids: CSVEAVYTGELFF.

This rearrangement joins TRBV5-1 to TRBJ1-5; TCRdb returns TRBD1, unconfirmable since there is no DNA. Germline V gene lookup returns CDR1 SGHRS and CDR2 YFSETQ. The CDR3 totals 15 residues. The CDR3 loop reads CASSLGPGASQPQHF.

The chain combines TRBV15 with TRBJ1-2. Germline values: CDR1 LNHNV, CDR2 YYDKDF (reference sequence). The CDR3 is 15 amino acids. The chain's CDR3 is CATSRDYRLTYGYTF. Complete variable domain (other parts from reference TRBV15 and TRBJ1-2): DAMVIQNPRYQVTQFGKPVTLSCSQTLNHNVMYWYQQKSSQAPKLLFHYYDKDFNNEADTPDNFQSRRPNTSFCFLDIRSPGLGDTAMYLCATSRDYRLTYGYTFGSGTRLTVV.

V and J are TRBV29-1 and TRBJ2-7; TCRdb lists TRBD1, though no DNA is available to test this call. The CDR3 length is 15 residues. CDR1 is SQVTM, CDR2 ANQGSEA, per germline. CDR3: CSSDRGPSRRYEQYF.

The CDR3 loop is CSGLRSDEKLFF. This chain links TRBV29-1 with TRBJ1-4. The CDR3 extends over 12 amino acids. Germline loops: CDR1 SQVTM, CDR2 ANQGSEA.

The chain combines TRBV5-1 with TRBJ2-6; TCRdb's assignment of TRBD1 cannot be checked, as there is no DNA. The CDR3 has 19 residues. Germline V gene sequence: CDR1 SGHRS, CDR2 YFSETQ. CDR3 protein: CASSLGRDRVSSGANVLTF.

The chain carries TRBV6-2 or TRBV6-3 and TRBJ2-1. Germline V CDR1 and CDR2: MNHEY, SVGEGT. This CDR3 has 15 amino acids. The CDR3 spells CASSYSGLVWGVQFF.

The rearrangement uses TRBV5-5 and TRBJ1-3; the TCRdb D gene call, TRBD1, has no DNA to confirm it. The CDR3 contains 14 residues. Germline CDR1 and CDR2: SGHKS and YYEKEE (reference sequence). The CDR3 sequence: CASSLVDSGNTIYF.